This entry lists 13 T cell receptor beta chains sequenced from one sample in a study of OX40 agonist ivuxolimab in advanced cancers. The repertoire was sequenced with immunoSEQ multiplex PCR; TCRdb's copy has only in-frame clones and lacks some. This table has about 47,000 clones, 80% to 85% appearing once. Specimen: CD4+ or CD8+ T cells sorted from blood, collected in a trial of the OX40 agonist ivuxolimab. These receptors were obtained from an adult with an advanced solid tumor such as melanoma, head and neck, liver or kidney cancer.

V usage is TRBV27 and J usage is TRBJ1-2, with D possibly matching TRBD1 (5 bases). Germline assignment: CDR1 MNHEY and CDR2 SMNVEV (reference sequence). The CDR3 sequence is 13 residues long. Trimming stripped 6 bases from V and 2 bases from J, with 10 bases between. The CDR3 DNA reads as TGTGCCAGCAGACTGACAGCAAACTATGGCTACACCTTC. Its protein product is CASRLTANYGYTF.

The rearrangement uses TRBV15 and TRBJ2-5; 9 bases map to TRBD2. The CDR3 consists of 14 residues. With V trimmed by 5 bases and J by 5 bases, 6 bases remained unmatched. Germline assignment: CDR1 LNHNV and CDR2 YYDKDF (reference sequence). The CDR3 sequence: CATSPGTSRETQYF. DNA of the CDR3: TGTGCCACCAGCCCCGGGACTAGCCGGGAGACCCAGTACTTC.

J is TRBJ2-5 and V is TRBV28, with 8 bases matching TRBD2. The J call is in doubt because the DNA end fits TRBJ2-7 better. Germline CDR1 is MDHEN and CDR2 is SYDVKM. The CDR3 is 17 residues long. The CDR3 bases are TGTGCCAGCAGTTCCTATTTCCTAGCGGGCCAATCCTACGAGCAGTACTTC. This sequence encodes CASSSYFLAGQSYEQYF.

The chain is built from TRBV7-6 and TRBJ1-5; D remains unclear. CDR3 length equals 18 residues. V gave up 1 base and J gave up 0 bases, with 16 bases separating them. Germline V gene lookup returns CDR1 SGHVS and CDR2 FNYEAQ. CDR3 in DNA: TGTGCCAGCAGCTTAGGGGGATTGGTGGAATTTAGCAATCAGCCCCAGCATTTT. This translates into CASSLGGLVEFSNQPQHF.

This clone was recorded only once. V gene TRBV7-9 combines with J gene TRBJ1-1; tentatively, D is TRBD1 (5 bases). The CDR3 consists of 13 residues. V lost 5 bases to trimming and J lost 6 bases, with 13 bases between them. Germline loops: CDR1 SEHNR, CDR2 FQNEAQ (reference sequence). The CDR3 sequence: CASSPGTRPEAFF. The DNA of the CDR3 is TGTGCCAGCAGCCCCGGGACCAGACCTGAAGCTTTCTTT.

The chain links TRBV27 to TRBJ2-3; D remains ambiguous. The length of the CDR3 is 16 residues. V was cut by 2 bases and J by 2 bases, with 14 bases left in between. The V gene's germline CDR1 is MNHEY and CDR2 SMNVEV (reference sequence). CDR3 sequence reads: CASSLDTQFLTDTQYF. The CDR3 DNA reads TGTGCCAGCAGTTTAGACACCCAATTTCTCACAGATACGCAGTATTTT.

This chain joins TRBV9 and TRBJ2-1, with a possible D match to TRBD1 (6 bases). Germline V gene data show CDR1 as SGDLS and CDR2 as YYNGEE. Trimming shortened V by 0 bases and J by 10 bases, and 14 bases separated the two germline ends. The length of the CDR3 is 14 residues. The CDR3 nucleotides are TGTGCCAGCAGCGTAGTCGACTTTGGGGGCGAGCAGTTCTTC. It specifies CASSVVDFGGEQFF.

This clone was detected once. The chain has TRBV5-8 and TRBJ2-7; the D is unclear. Deletions cut 1 base from V and 7 bases from J, with 12 bases between. Germline CDR1 reads SGHTS; CDR2 reads YDEGEE. This CDR3 contains 13 residues. The CDR3 coding sequence is TGTGCCAGCAGCTTGCCCCCAGCCTGGGAGCAGTACTTC. This gives the protein CASSLPPAWEQYF.

The chain combines TRBV28 with TRBJ2-7; unclear D gene. Germline V CDR1 and CDR2: MDHEN, SYDVKM. The CDR3 runs 14 residues. The V end lost 6 bases, the J end lost 5 bases, and 17 bases lay between the germline ends. The CDR3 loop is CASRLPGVGNEQYF. The CDR3 coding sequence is TGTGCCAGCAGGTTGCCCGGAGTTGGCAACGAGCAGTACTTC.

This clone was seen a handful of times. The chain employs TRBV19 and TRBJ1-2, with unresolved D. The germline CDR1 and CDR2 sequences are LNHDA and SQIVND (reference sequence). The germline V and J ends were trimmed by 6 bases and 2 bases, with 7 bases remaining between them. The CDR3 has 12 residues. CDR3 DNA: TGTGCCAGTAGGGGAGGGAACTATGGCTACACCTTC. Translation gives CASRGGNYGYTF.

The rearrangement uses TRBV7-3 and TRBJ2-1; 11 nucleotides agree with TRBD2. The CDR3 is 16 residues long. The V gene's germline CDR1 is SGHTA and CDR2 FQGTGA. Trimming at V came to 5 bases and at J to 7 bases, leaving 10 bases not matched to a gene. The CDR3 nucleotides are TGTGCCAGCAGCGAATTGCTAGCGGGGGGCCTAAATGAGCAGTTCTTC. This codes for CASSELLAGGLNEQFF.

J is TRBJ2-5 and V is TRBV2; no definite D call. Trimming removed 2 bases at V and 0 bases at J, with 7 bases between. Germline values: CDR1 SNHLY, CDR2 FYNNEI. The CDR3 loop spans 14 amino acids. The CDR3 sequence is CASSELPNQETQYF. The CDR3, as DNA: TGTGCCAGCAGTGAACTGCCAAACCAAGAGACCCAGTACTTC.

The chain uses TRBV29-1 and TRBJ2-5, with D perhaps assigned TRBD1 or TRBD2 (5 bases each). The CDR3 runs 14 residues. Between the trimmed V and J ends, which lost 1 base and 5 bases, there was a span of 14 bases. CDR1 is SQVTM, CDR2 ANQGSEA, per germline. The CDR3 sequence is CSVEARGERETQYF. In DNA, the CDR3 is TGCAGCGTTGAAGCAAGGGGAGAGCGGGAGACCCAGTACTTC. Full variable domain (remainder filled in from reference TRBV29-1 and TRBJ2-5): SAVISQKPSRDICQRGTSLTIQCQVDSQVTMMFWYRQQPGQSLTLIATANQGSEATYESGFVIDKFPISRPNLTFSTLTVSNMSPEDSSIYLCSVEARGERETQYFGPGTRLLVL.